The subject of this entry is one TCR beta chain. The sample belongs to a study of technical replicates of blood from a few donors. Germline trimming cut 2 bases from V and 5 bases from J; bases unmatched to any gene: 7. The CDR3 is 15 residues long. Germline values: CDR1 MRHNA, CDR2 SNTAGT. The assay was immunoSEQ multiplex PCR, and TCRdb's table has in-frame clones only and misses some. This table has about 56,000 clones, about 95% appearing once. This chain connects TRBV6-4 to TRBJ1-2; TRBD1 agrees at 8 bases. The clonotype comes from a human donor in good health. Some clones in this sample may be carry-over from other donors' samples. The sample taken for sequencing was PBMCs. This chain's CDR3 is CASSDGVTGEYGYTF. CDR3 bases: TGTGCCAGCAGTGACGGGGTGACAGGGGAATATGGCTACACCTTC.